The sequence of this T cell receptor beta chain was determined in a study of blood T cell repertoires in COVID-19. Study summary: Samples came from the United States, Italy and Spain, spanning acute and convalescent COVID-19. Sample material is recorded as cDNA or gDNA derived from T cells, B-cell-depleted T cells, or PBMCs.

Germline V CDR1 and CDR2: SGHTA, FQGTGA. V dropped 1 base and J dropped 5 bases, with 11 bases sitting between them. CDR3 length: 14 residues. In the source study's methods: Amplification of reference gene primers provided the estimated nucleated cell counts. Profiling relied on immunoSEQ multiplex PCR, and the TCRdb table lists in-frame clones only, not all of them. The V and J calls and clone size are taken from that table; D and trimming were inferred from the DNA. The table lists around 99,000 clones, over 70% of them singletons. The receptor was derived from a woman aged 45-65 years with acute or convalescent COVID-19. This chain connects TRBV7-3 to TRBJ2-5, with a weak D call TRBD2 (5 bases). Sequencing was done on a sample of peripheral blood. In nucleotides, the CDR3 is TGTGCCAGCAGCTTAAACCCGGGGTCGGAGACCCAGTACTTC. The encoded protein is CASSLNPGSETQYF.